These T cell receptor beta chains were read from a single sample in a study of human T cells and chemical hapten exposure. MiXCR, run by TCRdb on the RACE reads, gives a single entry per CDR3 protein. This table holds more than 65,000 distinct CDR3 sequences, 10% found once. The material sequenced was whole blood, taken in connection with sensitization to the hapten diphenylcyclopropenone (DPC). These receptors came from a woman aged 50 to 60 with alopecia areata. Some clones in this sample may be carry-over from other donors' samples. Each CDR3 is given with its conserved first and last residue. A D gene is named only where the DNA matches it firmly. Clone size is stated in some rows and not others, as once, few, many or a class when expanded.

V	size	D	J	DNA	CDR3
TRBV20-1	many	.	TRBJ1-5	TGCAGTGCTAGGACAGCCGACAATCAGCCCCAGCATTTT	CSARTADNQPQHF
TRBV2	few	TRBD2	TRBJ2-3	TGTGCCAGCAGTCCACTAGCGGGAAGGCCCCTCGATACGCAGTATTTT	CASSPLAGRPLDTQYF
TRBV29-1	.	.	TRBJ2-1	TGCAGCGCCTCCAACAATGAGCAGTTCTTC	CSASNNEQFF
TRBV5-5	.	.	TRBJ1-4	TGTGCCAGCAGCTTGGCCGGGGCTTACCGCGGTGGTGAAAAACTGTTTTTT	CASSLAGAYRGGEKLFF
TRBV7-9	.	.	TRBJ2-1	TGTGCCAGCACCCCGCGGGGTCCTTACAATGAGCAGTTCTTC	CASTPRGPYNEQFF
TRBV6-2/TRBV6-3	.	.	TRBJ2-4	TGTGCCATCGGGGAAGGGTCGATCAAAAACATTCAGTACTTC	CAIGEGSIKNIQYF
TRBV28	few	.	TRBJ1-2	TGTGCCAGCAGTCCCCCCAGGGGAAACTATGGCTACACCTTC	CASSPPRGNYGYTF
TRBV20-1	few	.	TRBJ2-7	TGCAGTGCTAGAGTTACGGACAGAAGGTACGAGCAGTACTTC	CSARVTDRRYEQYF
TRBV7-9	.	TRBD2	TRBJ2-3	TGTGCCAGCAGCCGGACTAGCGGAGGCACAGATACGCAGTATTTT	CASSRTSGGTDTQYF
TRBV7-2	few	TRBD2	TRBJ2-3	TGTGCCAGCAGCTTAAAGACTAGCGGGTTAACCCCGCAGTATTTT	CASSLKTSGLTPQYF
TRBV27	few	TRBD2	TRBJ2-3	TGTGCCAGCAGTTTAACAGCGGGACTCACAGATACGCAGTATTTT	CASSLTAGLTDTQYF
TRBV6-5	few	TRBD1	TRBJ2-7	TGTGCCAGCAGACGGGCGGGGACAGGGGCTGACGAGCAGTACTTC	CASRRAGTGADEQYF
TRBV6-5	few	TRBD1	TRBJ2-5	TGTGCCAGGAGATTGACAGGGCTCCAAGAGACCCAGTACTTC	CARRLTGLQETQYF
TRBV5-1	few	.	TRBJ2-3	TGCGCCAGCAGCTGGGCCGGCGGGGCAGATACGCAGTATTTT	CASSWAGGADTQYF
TRBV6-1	many	.	TRBJ1-4	TGTGCCAGCAGTAGTCGACAGGTACGAGGGGAAAAACTGTTTTTT	CASSSRQVRGEKLFF
TRBV3-1	many	TRBD2	TRBJ2-1	TGTGCCAGCAGCCGAGCTAGCGGGAGTTACAATGAGCAGTTCTTC	CASSRASGSYNEQFF
TRBV12-5	few	TRBD2	TRBJ2-3	TGTGCTAGTGGTTTGGTAGCGGGAGAGGGGACAGATACGCAGTATTTT	CASGLVAGEGTDTQYF
TRBV7-2	.	.	TRBJ2-7	TGTGCCAGCAGCTTAGTTGCAGGGAGTCTATCCGGCGAGCAGTACTTC	CASSLVAGSLSGEQYF
TRBV7-3	many	.	TRBJ1-1	TGTGCCAGCAGCCCAACGGGGGGGACTGAAGCTTTCTTT	CASSPTGGTEAFF
TRBV7-9	many	.	TRBJ1-5	TGTGCCAGCAGCTTAGAAGGCTCTCATCAGCCCCAGCATTTT	CASSLEGSHQPQHF
TRBV20-1	.	TRBD1	TRBJ2-7	TGCAGTGCTGAACAGGGGGCTTTAGCCTACGAGCAGTACTTC	CSAEQGALAYEQYF
TRBV7-2	few	TRBD1	TRBJ2-1	TGTGCCAGCAGCCGAAAGAGGACAGGGGTCGATGAGCAGTTCTTC	CASSRKRTGVDEQFF
TRBV5-1	many	TRBD2	TRBJ2-7	TGCGCCAGCAGCTTGGGTCGGACTAGCGGGAGATCCGAGCAGTACTTC	CASSLGRTSGRSEQYF
TRBV6-2/TRBV6-3	.	TRBD2	TRBJ2-7	TGTGCCAGCAGTCCGGGACTAGCGGGAAGTGACGAGCAGTACTTC	CASSPGLAGSDEQYF
TRBV19	few	.	TRBJ1-5	TGTGCCAGTACCCCCTTCTCGGGGGTTGTAAGTCAGCCCCAGCATTTT	CASTPFSGVVSQPQHF
TRBV12-3/TRBV12-4	few	.	TRBJ1-1	TGTGCCAGCAGTGCCCCAGCTGGACAGTGGAACACTGAAGCTTTCTTT	CASSAPAGQWNTEAFF
TRBV20-1	many	TRBD1	TRBJ2-5	TGCAGTGCCCCGACAGGGCTGGACCGAGAGACCCAGTACTTC	CSAPTGLDRETQYF
TRBV18	few	TRBD2	TRBJ2-1	TGTGCCAGCTCACCGGCCTCTAGCGGACACAATGAGCAGTTCTTC	CASSPASSGHNEQFF
TRBV7-9	.	TRBD2	TRBJ2-1	TGTGCCAGCAGCTCCCCAGCGGGAGTCCATGAGCAGTTCTTC	CASSSPAGVHEQFF
TRBV7-9	.	TRBD2	TRBJ2-2	TGTGCCAGCAGCTTATTGGGAGGGACTTTCACCGGGGAGCTGTTTTTT	CASSLLGGTFTGELFF
TRBV11-3	.	.	TRBJ2-5	TGTGCCAGCAGCTTAGAGGTTAGAGTACGGGCCTTCCAAGAGACCCAGTACTTC	CASSLEVRVRAFQETQYF
TRBV7-8	many	.	TRBJ2-1	TGTGCCAGCAGCCTTATATTGGGCAATGAGCAGTTCTTC	CASSLILGNEQFF
TRBV7-9	few	TRBD1	TRBJ2-3	TGTGCCAGCAGCCTTTCAGGGGGCGCGGGCACAGATACGCAGTATTTT	CASSLSGGAGTDTQYF
TRBV30	many	TRBD1	TRBJ1-5	TGTGCCTGGAGTTTGACAGGGGCCTTCTATAGCAATCAGCCCCAGCATTTT	CAWSLTGAFYSNQPQHF
TRBV4-1	.	.	TRBJ1-2	TGCGCCAGCAGCCAAGGGAACGCAGGGACGAACTATGGCTACACCTTC	CASSQGNAGTNYGYTF
TRBV7-2	many	TRBD1	TRBJ1-2	TGTGCCAGCAGCTTAGGTGGACAGGGGGATGTTGGCTACACCTTC	CASSLGGQGDVGYTF
TRBV9	few	.	TRBJ1-5	TGTGCCAGCAGTGGAGATGGCAATCAGCCCCAGCATTTT	CASSGDGNQPQHF
TRBV28	few	TRBD1	TRBJ1-4	TGTGCCAGCAGTTCTCCGACAGGGGCTAATGAAAAACTGTTTTTT	CASSSPTGANEKLFF
TRBV9	.	.	TRBJ2-7	TGTGCCAGCAGCTTGGGACTCTACGGGGAGCAGTACTTC	CASSLGLYGEQYF
TRBV18	few	TRBD1	TRBJ1-5	TGTGCCAGCTCACCTGGGATGACAGGGCTCAATCAGCCCCAGCATTTT	CASSPGMTGLNQPQHF
TRBV27	many	.	TRBJ2-6	TGTGCCAGCAGTTTAACCGGGGCCAACGTCCTGACTTTC	CASSLTGANVLTF
TRBV12-3/TRBV12-4	.	.	TRBJ1-2	TGTGCCAGCAGTTTAGAGCAGGGCCCTAACTATGGCTACACCTTC	CASSLEQGPNYGYTF
TRBV29-1	few	.	TRBJ2-7	TGCAGCGTGGGGAGCTCCTACGAGCAGTACTTC	CSVGSSYEQYF
TRBV29-1	few	.	TRBJ2-5	TGCAGCGAAGCGGTGGGACAAGAGACCCAGTACTTC	CSEAVGQETQYF
TRBV5-1	few	TRBD2	TRBJ2-5	TGCGCCAGCAGCTTGGCAACTAGCGGGAAGCAAGAGACCCAGTACTTC	CASSLATSGKQETQYF
TRBV6-2/TRBV6-3	many	.	TRBJ2-7	TGTGCCAGCAGTTCCCTCTACGAGCAGTACTTC	CASSSLYEQYF
TRBV3-1	.	TRBD2	TRBJ2-7	TGTGCCAGCAGCCACGGTAGCGGGAGACACGAGCAGTACTTC	CASSHGSGRHEQYF
TRBV29-1	many	TRBD2	TRBJ2-1	TGCAGCGTTGGACGTGGGACTAGGAATGAGCAGTTCTTC	CSVGRGTRNEQFF
TRBV6-4	many	.	TRBJ1-6	TGTGCCAGCAGTGAACTAATTAATTCACCCCTCCACTTT	CASSELINSPLHF
TRBV20-1	many	.	TRBJ2-7	TGCAGTGCTAGAGATCATGCGACTACTCCCTACGAGCAGTACTTC	CSARDHATTPYEQYF
TRBV7-2	.	TRBD1	TRBJ2-2	TGTGCCAGCAGTACCGGGACAGGGGCCAACGGGGAGCTGTTTTTT	CASSTGTGANGELFF
TRBV6-1	.	TRBD2	TRBJ2-1	TGTGCCAGCAGGACTAGCGGGACCTACAATGAGCAGTTCTTC	CASRTSGTYNEQFF
TRBV4-2	few	TRBD1	TRBJ2-7	TGTGCCAGCAGCCGGACAGGGTCCTACGAGCAGTACTTC	CASSRTGSYEQYF
TRBV14	few	TRBD1	TRBJ1-3	TGTGCCAGCAGTCGCGGACAGGGCATCTCTGGAAACACCATATATTTT	CASSRGQGISGNTIYF
TRBV5-5	many	.	TRBJ1-3	TGTGCCAGCAGCTTGTTACAGGCGGCGAACACCATATATTTT	CASSLLQAANTIYF